This TCR beta chain originates from a study of regulatory T cells in long-lasting Graves disease. Study-level results: With persistent disease, TRBV28, TRBJ1-2 and TRBJ2-5 were the favored segments. Less diverse TCR repertoires were seen in persistent Graves' patients than in newly diagnosed ones.

For TCR beta, libraries came from iRepertoire HTBI primers and Arm-PCR of CDR3 regions. Using its own MiXCR run on the multiplex PCR reads, TCRdb lists one record per CDR3 protein. The repertoire holds about 470,000 distinct CDR3 sequences, less than 25% seen once, with 7% to 10% in the top ten. About this clonotype itself: Its antigen is still unknown.

The CDR3 runs to 14 residues. V was clipped by 3 bases and J by 5 bases, with 10 bases between them. Germline V lookup: CDR1 LNHDA, CDR2 SQIVND (reference sequence). Time point denoted: persistent/refractory GD, antithyroid drugs over 5 years with positive TRAb. PBMCs provided the RNA from which the TCR library was made. From an endocrinology department in Xi'an, China, came the patients. From each patient, about 8.1 milliliters of peripheral blood was drawn and collected into an EDTA anticoagulant tube. The TCR was taken from a female donor with Graves disease. This specimen was peripheral blood mononuclear cells (PBMCs), taken when the disease was refractory, from a patient treated with antithyroid drugs. The chain links TRBV19 to TRBJ1-4, with D possibly TRBD1 on 5 matching bases. The CDR3: CASSIGTANEKLFF. CDR3 DNA sequence: TGTGCCAGTAGTATCGGGACGGCGAATGAAAAACTGTTTTTT.